This T cell receptor beta chain was sequenced for a study of CD8+ T cells in alopecia areata. For the study at large: Each of the treated patients was given oral tofacitinib, 5 to 10 mg twice daily, for moderate-to-severe alopecia areata. Tofacitinib lasted 6 to 18 months, then 6 months off drug.

The length of the CDR3 is 15 residues. Trimming removed 0 bases from V and 0 bases from J, with 11 bases in between. Germline assignment: CDR1 GTSNPN and CDR2 SVGIG (reference sequence). Extraction of RNA preceded its reverse transcription into cDNA, which served as the sequencing template. Method: immunoSEQ multiplex PCR; TCRdb's copy keeps in-frame clones and lacks some. The sample shows about 190,000 clones, roughly three fifths of them seen only once. Specified treatment: oral pan-JAK inhibitor, 5-10 mg twice daily. J is TRBJ1-1 and V is TRBV30; weak D call: TRBD1 (5 bases). This material consisted of CD4+ T cells sorted from blood, taken at week 4, from a patient treated with tofacitinib. This TCR was recovered from a human donor with alopecia areata. The chain's CDR3 is CAWSVLDRLNTEAFF. Here the CDR3 DNA reads TGTGCCTGGAGTGTACTAGACAGATTGAACACTGAAGCTTTCTTT.